The T cell receptor beta chain described here comes from a study of shared clonotypes between healthy human individuals. Study-wide results and caveats: Clonotypes shared by all four donors outscored non-shared clonotypes in generation probability. Relative to memory subsets, naive subsets generally showed larger estimated richness.

A word on this clone: Its antigen is not known.

CDR1 and CDR2 from the germline V gene are SGHDT and YYEEEE. The CDR3 is 17 amino acids. The V end was cut by 2 bases, the J end by 0 bases, with 15 bases between. Assay: immunoSEQ multiplex PCR; the TCRdb copy retains only in-frame clones and omits some. The data hold about 2 million clones, with roughly 96% observed a single time. What was sequenced was naive CD4+ T cells sorted from blood. The subset is: CD45RA+ positively selected. The receptor's source is a man between 18 and 35 years old in good health. The chain couples TRBV5-6 to TRBJ1-3, with D possibly being TRBD1 (5 bases). CDR3 region: CASSFSMGRNSGNTIYF. As DNA, the CDR3 is TGTGCCAGCAGCTTTAGCATGGGGCGGAACTCTGGAAACACCATATATTTT.